This T cell receptor beta chain stems from a study of control samples from healthy donors and cancer patients. Trimming took off 2 bases at V and 5 bases at J, with 16 bases between the two ends. Germline lookup yields CDR1 SGHTA and CDR2 FQGNSA. The CDR3 totals 17 residues. Sequencing was performed with immunoSEQ multiplex PCR; in TCRdb, only in-frame clones are kept and a portion is missing. The sample lists around 80,000 clones; 75% to 95% were seen once. What was sequenced was blood. This clonotype was sampled from a man aged 45-65 years in good health. J is TRBJ2-6 and V is TRBV7-2; D remains unclear. The CDR3 reads CASSLYEYSSWANVLTF. The DNA of the CDR3 is TGTGCCAGCAGCTTATATGAGTATTCTTCCTGGGCCAACGTCCTGACTTTC.